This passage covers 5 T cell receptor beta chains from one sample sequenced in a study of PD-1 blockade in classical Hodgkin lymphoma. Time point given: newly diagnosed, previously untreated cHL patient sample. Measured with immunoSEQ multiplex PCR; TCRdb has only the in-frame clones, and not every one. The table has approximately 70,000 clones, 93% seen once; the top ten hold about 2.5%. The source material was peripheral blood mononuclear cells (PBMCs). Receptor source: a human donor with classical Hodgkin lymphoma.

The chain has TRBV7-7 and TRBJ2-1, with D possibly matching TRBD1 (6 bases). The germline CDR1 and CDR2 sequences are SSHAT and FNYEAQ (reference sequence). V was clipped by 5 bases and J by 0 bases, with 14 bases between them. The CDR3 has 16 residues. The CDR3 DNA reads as TGTGCCAGCAGCCAATCTACAGGGAGCTCCTACAATGAGCAGTTCTTC. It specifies CASSQSTGSSYNEQFF.

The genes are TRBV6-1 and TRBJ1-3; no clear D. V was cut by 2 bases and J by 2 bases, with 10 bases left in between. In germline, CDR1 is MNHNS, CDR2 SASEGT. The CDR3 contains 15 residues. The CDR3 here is CASSESWGPGNTIYF. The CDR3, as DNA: TGTGCCAGCAGTGAATCGTGGGGTCCTGGAAACACCATATATTTT.

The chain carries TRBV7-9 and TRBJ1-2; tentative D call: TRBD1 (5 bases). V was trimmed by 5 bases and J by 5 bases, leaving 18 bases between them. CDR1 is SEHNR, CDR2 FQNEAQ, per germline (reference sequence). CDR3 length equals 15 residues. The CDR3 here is CASSPSGQGGYGYTF. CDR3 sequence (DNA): TGTGCCAGCAGCCCTTCTGGGCAGGGTGGTTATGGCTACACCTTC.

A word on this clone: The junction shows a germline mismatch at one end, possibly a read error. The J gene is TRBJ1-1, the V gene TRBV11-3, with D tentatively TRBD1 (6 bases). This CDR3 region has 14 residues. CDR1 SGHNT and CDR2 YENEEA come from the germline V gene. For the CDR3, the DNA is TGTGCCAGCAGTACTCAGGGGCTGAACACTAAAGCTTTCTTT. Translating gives CASSTQGLNTKAFF.

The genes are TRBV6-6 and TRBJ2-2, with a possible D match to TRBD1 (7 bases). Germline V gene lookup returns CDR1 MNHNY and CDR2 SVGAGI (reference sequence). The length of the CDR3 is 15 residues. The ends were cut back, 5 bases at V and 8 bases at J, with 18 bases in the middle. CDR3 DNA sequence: TGTGCCAGCAGTCGGACAGGAGGGAGGTCAGGGGAGCTGTTTTTT. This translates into CASSRTGGRSGELFF.